This TCR beta chain was identified during a study of spatial heterogeneity in lung cancer. Across the study: Raw reads contained each unique TCR and UMI combination more than ten times on average.

Within the sample, this clonotype is medium-sized. The antigen remains unidentified. Time point: sample taken at primary tumor resection. Tumor, nontumor lung or frozen PBMC supplied whole RNA that was sequenced unsorted. TCRdb ran MiXCR on the 5' RACE reads and lists one entry per CDR3 protein. The sample shows about 7,600 distinct CDR3 sequences, about 10% of them seen only once. Notes on the study in general: Mutation tallies in tumors tracked expanded intratumoral alpha and beta TCR counts.

This CDR3 has 13 amino acids. With V trimmed by 5 bases and J by 9 bases, 5 bases remained unmatched. Germline CDR1 and CDR2: SGHTA and FQGNSA. This receptor was taken from a female donor with early-stage non-small cell lung cancer. J is TRBJ2-1 and V is TRBV7-2; 9 positions agree with TRBD1. Sample: lung tumor tissue, taken at surgery. DNA of the CDR3: TGTGCCAGCAGCACAGACAGGGGGGGTGAGCAGTTCTTC. As protein: CASSTDRGGEQFF.